The present entry profiles one T cell receptor beta chain with its context. This CDR3 has 15 amino acids. With V trimmed by 2 bases and J by 6 bases, 6 bases remained unmatched. Germline-derived CDR1 and CDR2 are SGHNT and YYREEE (reference sequence). This sample was included in a study of blood T cell repertoires in COVID-19. Profiled with immunoSEQ multiplex PCR; TCRdb holds only in-frame clones, not every one. The sample contains almost 350,000 clones, almost 90% of which appear only once. Specimen: PBMCs or T cells enriched from blood (not recorded which). This clonotype was sampled from a woman aged 25 to 45 who had been exposed to COVID-19. V and J are TRBV5-4 and TRBJ2-1, with TRBD2 matching 9 bases. Here the CDR3 DNA reads TGTGCCAGCAGCTTTAGACTAGCGGAAGGCAATGAGCAGTTCTTC. It codes for CASSFRLAEGNEQFF.